The clone carrying this T cell receptor (beta chain) was counted at least ten times. Researchers barred patients who had uncontrolled infection, other autoimmune disease, pregnancy or lactation. The data stem from a study of T cells in Graves' hyperthyroidism and ophthalmopathy. Amplification of TCR beta CDR3 regions was performed using RNA transcripts as template. During a first-round RT-PCR of the TCR CDR3, the HTBI primer set was used. TCRdb re-analysed the multiplex PCR reads in MiXCR, keeping a single row per CDR3 protein. The sample has about 200,000 distinct CDR3 sequences, around 17% seen once. This TCR derives from a man between 40 and 49 years old with Graves' hyperthyroidism. The sample comprised blood.

The CDR3 sequence: CATSRGTSNYGYTF. CDR3 coding DNA: TGTGCCACCAGCAGAGGGACAAGTAACTATGGCTACACCTTC. The rearrangement links TRBV15 to TRBJ1-2, with D maybe TRBD1 (5 bases). The germline CDR1 and CDR2 sequences are LNHNV and YYDKDF (reference sequence). This CDR3 spans 14 amino acids. The V gene lost 1 base and the J gene lost 1 base, with 7 bases spanning the gap.